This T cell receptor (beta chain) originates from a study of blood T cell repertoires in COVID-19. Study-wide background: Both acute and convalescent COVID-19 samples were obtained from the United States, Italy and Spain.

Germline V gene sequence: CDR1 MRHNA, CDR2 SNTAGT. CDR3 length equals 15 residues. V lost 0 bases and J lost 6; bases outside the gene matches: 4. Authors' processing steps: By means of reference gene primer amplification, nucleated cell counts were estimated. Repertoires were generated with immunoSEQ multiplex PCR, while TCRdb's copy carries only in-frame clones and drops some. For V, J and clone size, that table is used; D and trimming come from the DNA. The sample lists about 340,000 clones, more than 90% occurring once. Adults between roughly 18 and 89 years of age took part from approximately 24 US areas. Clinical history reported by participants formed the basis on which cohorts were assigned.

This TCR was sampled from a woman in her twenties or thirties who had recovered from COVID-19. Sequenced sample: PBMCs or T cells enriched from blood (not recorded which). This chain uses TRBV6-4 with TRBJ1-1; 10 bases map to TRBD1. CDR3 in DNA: TGTGCCAGCAGTGACTCGGACAGGGGGAGTTCTGAAGCTTTCTTT. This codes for CASSDSDRGSSEAFF.